This T cell receptor (beta chain) was observed in a study of T-cell reconstitution after alpha-beta-depleted transplantation in children. The germline gives CDR1 ENHRY, CDR2 SYGVKD. This CDR3 region has 15 residues. The V gene lost 0 bases and the J gene lost 8 bases, with 16 bases spanning the gap. The sample holds many counts of this clonotype. Unique molecular identifiers were built into the TCRbeta library. TCRdb redid the calling of the PCR reads with MiXCR, one entry per CDR3 protein. In the table there are hundreds of thousands of distinct CDR3 sequences, around 13% of which are singletons. The chain combines TRBV10-3 with TRBJ1-1, with a possible D match to TRBD1 (5 bases). This TCR came from a human donor who donated a stem cell graft to a child with combined immunodeficiency. The sequenced sample was PBMCs from the stem cell graft donor, obtained from the stem cell graft. This chain's CDR3 is CAISESGHTRKEAFF. The CDR3 DNA is TGTGCCATCAGTGAGTCTGGACATACACGCAAAGAAGCTTTCTTT.